This TCR beta chain was captured in a study of T cells in Graves' hyperthyroidism and ophthalmopathy. There are a few counts of this clonotype. RNA transcripts provided the source from which TCR beta CDR3 regions were amplified. With the HTBI primer set, the TCR CDR3 went through a first round of RT-PCR. Each CDR3 protein gets one entry after TCRdb re-called the multiplex PCR reads with MiXCR. The table includes about 740,000 distinct CDR3 sequences, less than 15% detected once. The germline V gene encodes CDR1 LGHDT and CDR2 YNNKEL (reference sequence). V was cut by 1 base and J by 5 bases, with 18 bases left in between. The CDR3 spans 17 residues.

This clonotype originated in a woman under 30 with Graves' hyperthyroidism. Sequences were obtained from blood. The chain links TRBV3-1 to TRBJ2-1; D is ambiguous. The CDR3 DNA sequence: TGTGCCAGCAGCCAAGGCGAGCTTCCTACCTGGGACAATGAGCAGTTCTTC. Encoded protein: CASSQGELPTWDNEQFF.